The source of this T cell receptor beta chain is a study of T cell repertoires in cytomegalovirus infection. MiXCR, applied by TCRdb to the reads, yields one record per CDR3 protein. The sample shows roughly 78,000 distinct CDR3 sequences, 35% to 45% of them seen only once. V lost 11 bases to trimming and J lost 0 bases, with 14 bases between them. Germline V lookup: CDR1 LNHDA, CDR2 SQIVND (reference sequence). The CDR3 covers 13 residues. A word on this clonotype: Its antigen is unidentified.

The material sequenced was CD8+ T cells from cultured PBMCs, taken from culture after CMV antigen stimulation. The receptor was derived from a human donor in good health (CMV status not recorded). Some clones in this sample may be carry-over from other donors' samples. V usage is TRBV19 and J usage is TRBJ2-7, with D unclear. As DNA, the CDR3 is TGTGCCGCTGGTCCAACAATCTCCTACGAGCAGTACTTC. This codes for CAAGPTISYEQYF.